These T cell receptor beta chains were read from a single sample in a study of blood T cell repertoires in COVID-19. Assay used: immunoSEQ multiplex PCR; TCRdb lists only in-frame clones, some missing. The top ten clones hold around 13% of a sample with some 100,000 clones, over 75% of them seen once. Sequencing was done on a sample of peripheral blood. These receptor sequences come from a human donor in a cohort sampled during active COVID-19. The conserved cysteine and the conserved F or W are not part of the CDR3 here.

V	J	CDR3
TRBV10-3	TRBJ1-6	AIRPVEADNSPLH
TRBV9	TRBJ2-1	ASSAGGLSYNEQF
TRBV29-1	TRBJ2-1	SVAVQGRADEQF
TRBV7-8	TRBJ1-2	ASSLTQAGTAYGYT
TRBV6-5	TRBJ1-1	ASRRSQGVNTEAF
TRBV6-9	TRBJ2-1	ASSYSPSGHNEQF
TRBV19	TRBJ1-6	ASSMSGESPLH
TRBV30	TRBJ1-4	AWSHLPGQGPNEKLF
TRBV11-2	TRBJ2-2	ASSPLAGMYTGELF
TRBV11-2	TRBJ2-3	ASSPRGDTQY
TRBV6-1	TRBJ2-3	ASSEGTRTQY
TRBV29-1	TRBJ2-3	SAGGAKDTQY
TRBV7-2	TRBJ2-7	ASSLAPSGSGYEQY
TRBV7-9	TRBJ1-2	ASSLGQGRNGYT
TRBV6-2/TRBV6-3	TRBJ2-7	ASSQGHYEQY
TRBV6-5	TRBJ2-5	ASSVQGSGETQY
TRBV6-6	TRBJ2-3	AIRQTSGTGTDTQY
TRBV2	TRBJ1-5	ASSEMFGQGNQPQH
TRBV2	TRBJ2-7	ASSEAGGTGSRGEQY
TRBV7-2	TRBJ2-5	ASSLRDWTRETQY
TRBV20-1	TRBJ2-1	SAPAGREQF
TRBV7-2	TRBJ2-2	ASSPSQAGGFVNTGELF
TRBV6-2/TRBV6-3	TRBJ1-1	ASSFGTGGIEAF
TRBV11-2	TRBJ2-3	ASSNSGRLTDTQY
TRBV30	TRBJ2-7	AWSGGHSNEQY
TRBV24-1	TRBJ2-3	ATSDYNPGTGGTDTQY